These T cell receptor beta chains were read from a single sample in a study of T cell changes during pregnancy in multiple sclerosis. The method was immunoSEQ multiplex PCR; TCRdb's version includes in-frame clones alone and lacks a portion of them. The sample has over 25,000 clones, about 88% seen once; the top ten hold less than 10%. The specimen comprised CD8+ T cells from peripheral blood mononuclear cells, sampled in the second trimester of pregnancy. The receptors were gathered from a female donor with multiple sclerosis, enrolled in a pregnancy study. CDR3s include the opening cysteine and the closing phenylalanine or tryptophan. Each record gives: D gene, J gene, clone size, CDR3 length, V gene, CDR3 protein, CDR3 DNA. The D gene is left open where the match is weak. Where a row states a size, it is once, few, many or the class of an expanded clone; other rows omit it.

TRBD2 TRBJ2-1 - 15 TRBV2 CASRIAGGSYNEQFF TGTGCCAGCAGGATAGCGGGGGGGTCCTACAATGAGCAGTTCTTC
- TRBJ1-2 - 16 TRBV9 CASSPSGVGRNYGYTF TGTGCCAGCAGCCCCTCTGGTGTGGGGCGAAACTATGGCTACACCTTC
- TRBJ2-7 - 13 TRBV6-5 CASEGPAGAEQYF TGTGCCAGCGAGGGACCGGCGGGGGCCGAGCAGTACTTC
TRBD1 TRBJ2-1 - 16 TRBV5-8 CASSLDRGNPYNEQFF TGTGCCAGCAGCTTGGACAGGGGGAATCCCTACAATGAGCAGTTCTTC
TRBD2 TRBJ2-1 few 15 TRBV6-4 CASSDRAGVGNEQFF TGTGCCAGCAGTGACCGAGCGGGGGTGGGAAATGAGCAGTTCTTC
- TRBJ2-1 - 10 TRBV29-1 CSVVSYEQFF TGCAGCGTTGTGAGCTATGAGCAGTTCTTC
- TRBJ1-1 - 16 TRBV10-3 CAISELRGGAGTEAFF TGTGCCATCAGTGAGTTGAGGGGCGGGGCCGGCACTGAAGCTTTCTTT
- TRBJ1-1 - 15 TRBV25-1 CASSEWREEGTEAFF TGTGCCAGCAGTGAATGGAGGGAGGAAGGCACTGAAGCTTTCTTT
- TRBJ1-1 - 12 TRBV27 CASVGHLGGAFF TGTGCCAGTGTAGGGCACTTGGGAGGGGCTTTCTTT
- TRBJ2-7 - 12 TRBV10-1 CASSADQGEQYF TGCGCCAGCAGTGCGGACCAGGGCGAGCAGTACTTC
- TRBJ2-5 - 14 TRBV5-1 CASSLRGAKETQYF TGCGCCAGCAGCCTACGGGGGGCCAAAGAGACCCAGTACTTC
- TRBJ2-3 - 15 TRBV15 CATSRGLSSTDTQYF TGTGCCACCAGCAGAGGACTCTCTAGCACAGATACGCAGTATTTT
TRBD1 TRBJ2-2 - 13 TRBV6-5 CASTGQGPGELFF TGTGCCAGCACTGGACAGGGACCCGGGGAGCTGTTTTTT
- TRBJ2-2 - 16 TRBV7-9 CASSPLPGRYTGELFF TGTGCCAGCTCTCCCCTCCCGGGGAGGTACACCGGGGAGCTGTTTTTT
TRBD1 TRBJ1-3 - 15 TRBV2 CASSEGQWTGNTIYF TGTGCCAGCAGTGAGGGACAGTGGACAGGAAACACCATATATTTT
- TRBJ2-1 - 19 TRBV7-3 CASSLYPVRGEGRFHEQFF TGTGCCAGCAGCTTATACCCCGTTCGCGGTGAAGGCCGGTTCCATGAGCAGTTCTTC
- TRBJ1-2 - 14 TRBV7-9 CASSLVQVFYGYTF TGTGCCAGCAGCTTGGTACAGGTCTTCTATGGCTACACCTTC
- TRBJ1-1 - 19 TRBV14 CASSQVAGGASIMNTEAFF TGTGCCAGCAGCCAAGTAGCGGGGGGCGCATCCATCATGAACACTGAAGCTTTCTTT
- TRBJ1-1 once 12 TRBV29-1 CSALGENTEAFF TGCAGCGCCCTAGGGGAGAACACTGAAGCTTTCTTT
- TRBJ1-3 - 16 TRBV30 CAWGSYRELSGNTIYF TGTGCCTGGGGGTCTTACAGGGAGCTTTCTGGAAACACCATATATTTT
- TRBJ1-1 - 13 TRBV6-1 CASRSGDYTEAFF TGTGCCAGCAGGTCGGGGGACTACACTGAAGCTTTCTTT
- TRBJ2-7 - 10 TRBV2 CASSPYEQYF TGTGCCAGCAGTCCTTACGAGCAGTACTTC
TRBD1 TRBJ1-5 - 15 TRBV27 CASSPRQGSNQPQHF TGTGCCAGCAGTCCCAGACAGGGTAGCAATCAGCCCCAGCATTTT
TRBD2 TRBJ2-7 - 14 TRBV7-6 CASSPRLAGGEQYF TGTGCCAGCAGCCCGCGACTAGCGGGCGGCGAGCAGTACTTC
- TRBJ1-4 - 17 TRBV5-5 CASSPRVGLSTNEKLFF TGTGCCAGCAGCCCGCGTGTAGGACTCTCAACTAATGAAAAACTGTTTTTT
- TRBJ1-2 few 14 TRBV27 CASSFGGGALGYTF TGTGCCAGCAGTTTTGGGGGAGGGGCCCTTGGCTACACCTTC
TRBD1 TRBJ2-7 - 13 TRBV15 CATTLDRDDEQYF TGTGCCACGACGCTGGACAGGGACGACGAGCAGTACTTC
TRBD2 TRBJ2-1 - 14 TRBV19 CASTIAGGPNEQFF TGTGCCAGTACCATAGCGGGGGGGCCCAATGAGCAGTTCTTC
TRBD2 TRBJ2-3 - 17 TRBV13 CASSYTGAGGRTDTQYF TGTGCCAGCAGTTACACTGGGGCGGGGGGGCGCACAGATACGCAGTATTTT
- TRBJ2-7 - 15 TRBV6-5 CASSYGRTLRYEQYF TGTGCCAGCAGTTACGGGAGGACTCTTCGCTACGAGCAGTACTTC
- TRBJ2-3 - 17 TRBV5-1 CASSLVFRRGRPDTQYF TGCGCCAGCAGCTTGGTTTTTCGGCGGGGTCGGCCAGATACGCAGTATTTT
TRBD1 TRBJ1-1 once 16 TRBV28 CASSIPIGGGETEAFF TGTGCCAGCAGTATACCTATTGGAGGGGGCGAAACTGAAGCTTTCTTT
- TRBJ1-2 - 15 TRBV11-2 CASSLTGSANYGYTF TGTGCCAGCAGCCTTACAGGGTCGGCTAACTATGGCTACACCTTC
- TRBJ1-1 - 15 TRBV5-6 CASSLWQGLGTEAFF TGTGCCAGCAGCTTGTGGCAGGGGTTGGGCACTGAAGCTTTCTTT
- TRBJ1-2 - 17 TRBV7-9 CASSLAGEGVNFYGYTF TGTGCCAGCAGCTTAGCTGGCGAAGGAGTCAACTTCTATGGCTACACCTTC
TRBD2 TRBJ2-7 - 15 TRBV5-1 CASSLGSSGVEEQYF TGCGCCAGCAGCTTGGGATCTAGCGGGGTTGAAGAGCAGTACTTC
TRBD1 TRBJ1-1 - 14 TRBV29-1 CSVLGTGMNTEAFF TGCAGCGTCCTCGGGACAGGCATGAACACTGAAGCTTTCTTT
TRBD2 TRBJ2-3 once 15 TRBV6-1 CASSEGTSGGALPYF TGTGCCAGCAGTGAGGGGACTAGCGGGGGGGCCCTTCCCTATTTT
TRBD2 TRBJ2-1 - 14 TRBV19 CASSILAGGNEQFF TGTGCCAGTAGTATACTAGCGGGAGGTAATGAGCAGTTCTTC
- TRBJ1-3 once 15 TRBV7-9 CASSLLGDFGDTIYF TGTGCCAGCAGCTTGCTGGGGGACTTTGGAGACACCATATATTTT
- TRBJ2-2 few 16 TRBV19 CASSPGLDLTTGELFF TGTGCCAGTAGTCCGGGACTGGATCTTACTACCGGGGAGCTGTTTTTT
TRBD2 TRBJ2-2 once 16 TRBV7-9 CASSLRLAGGTGELFF TGTGCCAGCAGCTTGAGACTAGCGGGGGGCACCGGGGAGCTGTTTTTT
- TRBJ1-2 - 14 TRBV5-8 CASSLPGSNYGYTF TGTGCCAGCAGCTTACCCGGGAGTAACTATGGCTACACCTTC
- TRBJ2-2 - 14 TRBV27 CASSLYSFTGELFF TGTGCCAGCAGTTTATACTCATTTACCGGGGAGCTGTTTTTT
- TRBJ1-5 - 14 TRBV5-6 CASSLDGGVQPQHF TGTGCCAGCAGCTTGGACGGAGGGGTTCAGCCCCAGCATTTT